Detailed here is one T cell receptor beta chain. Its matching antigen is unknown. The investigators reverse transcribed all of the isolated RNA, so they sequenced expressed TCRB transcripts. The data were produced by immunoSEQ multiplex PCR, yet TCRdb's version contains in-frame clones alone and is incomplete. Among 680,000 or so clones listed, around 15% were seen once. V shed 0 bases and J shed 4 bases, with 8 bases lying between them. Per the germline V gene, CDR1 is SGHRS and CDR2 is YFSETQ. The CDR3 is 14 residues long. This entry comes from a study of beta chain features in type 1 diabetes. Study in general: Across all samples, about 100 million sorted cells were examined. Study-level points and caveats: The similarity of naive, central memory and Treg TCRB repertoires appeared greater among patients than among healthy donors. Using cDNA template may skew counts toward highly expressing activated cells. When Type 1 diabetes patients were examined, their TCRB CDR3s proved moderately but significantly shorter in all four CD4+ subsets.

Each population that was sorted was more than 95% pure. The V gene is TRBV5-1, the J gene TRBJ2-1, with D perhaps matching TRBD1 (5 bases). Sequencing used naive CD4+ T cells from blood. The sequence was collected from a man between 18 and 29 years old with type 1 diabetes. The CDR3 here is CASSLVGVYNEQFF. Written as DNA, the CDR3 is TGCGCCAGCAGCTTGGTAGGGGTATACAATGAGCAGTTCTTC.